This T cell receptor beta chain is from a study of T cell responses to AZD1222 COVID-19 vaccine (dated by TCRdb to about 2021). In terms of the full investigation: TCR sequencing covered fewer than 250 trial participants: 200 to 210 given two doses of AZD1222 and 26 given two doses of MenACWY control vaccine. Trial participants were enrolled by age into 18-55, 56-69 and 70-plus year subgroups, with roughly 160, 29 and 62 TCR-sequenced participants respectively. Results and caveats for the whole study, not just this receptor: Conclusions about previously exposed vaccinees were limited because only six AZD1222 recipients were SARS-CoV-2 seropositive at baseline. Participants were mostly white British and included more females than males, and it was suggested by the authors that clonal diversity may have been underestimated. The whole spike protein was spanned by vaccine-associated CD4 TCRs, and dominant responses were seen in regions 160-218 and 743-854. Because no day 14 peak-response samples were available, repertoires were characterized only after the peak T cell response. The 56-69-year group was small, and its depth increase did not reach significance, likely because of low power. Spike-specific TCR breadth and depth rose significantly after two AZD1222 doses compared with day 0 and with MenACWY recipients. Epitopes outside the regions mutated in the B.1.351 and B.1.1.7 variants were reportedly recognized by nearly half of the unique spike-specific TCRs.

The CDR3 regions of human TCRbeta chains were analyzed by immunosequencing. The authors' analysis ran thus. Repertoire TCRs were checked for matches against a reference library of SARS-CoV-2-specific TCRs that had been generated using the MIRA antigen-specificity platform. Breadth meant the fraction of unique TCRs that were SARS-CoV-2-associated, whereas depth meant the fraction of total T cells that were SARS-CoV-2-associated. Each spike-specific TCR was assigned to its reactive spike region and to a CD4 or CD8 class using the MIRA data. Log10-transformed breadth and depth values were compared by one-way ANOVA with Sidak's multiple comparisons tests. Not all clones reach the TCRdb copy of this immuneACCESS table, which keeps in-frame sequences only. Checked studies attribute under half of the gap to unresolved V genes and leave the rest unexplained. V and J calls and clone size come straight from that table; D and trimming were deduced from the DNA. The table for this sample lists 120,000 to 150,000 clones; approximately 95% of them were counted only once. Less than 1% of the sample is in the top ten clones.

At the junction V is shortened by 2 bases and J by 7 bases; bases outside the gene matches: 11. Measured from the cysteine to the phenylalanine, the CDR3 is 17 residues long. Only CDR3 DNA is held: 51 bases, read in frame from base 1. CDR1 and CDR2 are drawn from the germline V gene: SGHTA, FQGNSA. The time point label, as the study defines it: baseline before first vaccination. Reading the label with the study, this specimen's treatment or condition is: meningococcal conjugate vaccine given as trial control. The vaccinee samples were drawn from two UK trials, COV001 and COV002, one of which was a single-blind randomized controlled phase 2/3 trial testing AZD1222 (ChAdOx1 nCoV-19) in healthy adults. For TCRbeta chain sequencing, PBMC samples from trial participants were taken at day 0 and at day 28 after the second dose. On this clone: It lacks a known antigen. Base qualities are not recorded, but no much larger clone differs from it by a single base.

Here the sequenced sample was peripheral blood, taken on day 0 of MenACWY control vaccination. Here the chain combines TRBV7-2 and TRBJ1-4, and 9 junctional nucleotides match TRBD1. The sequence derives from an adult in good health. The nucleotides are TGTGCCAGCAGCTTATTAGGCCTGACAGGGGGAGGTGAAAAACTGTTTTTT. It translates to CASSLLGLTGGGEKLFF.